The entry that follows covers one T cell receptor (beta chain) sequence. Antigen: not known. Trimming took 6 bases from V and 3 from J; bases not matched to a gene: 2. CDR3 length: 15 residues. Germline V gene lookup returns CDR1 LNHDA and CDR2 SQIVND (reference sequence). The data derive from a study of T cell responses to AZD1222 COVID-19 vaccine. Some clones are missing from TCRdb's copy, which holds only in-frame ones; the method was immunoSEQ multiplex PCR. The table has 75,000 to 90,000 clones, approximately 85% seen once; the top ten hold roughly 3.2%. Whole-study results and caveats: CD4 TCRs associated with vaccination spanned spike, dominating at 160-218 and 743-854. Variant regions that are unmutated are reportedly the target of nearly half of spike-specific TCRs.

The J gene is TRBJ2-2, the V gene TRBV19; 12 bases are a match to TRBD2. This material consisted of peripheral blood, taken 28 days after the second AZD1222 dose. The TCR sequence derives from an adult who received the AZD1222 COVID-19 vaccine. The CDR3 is CASSRLAGDTGELFF. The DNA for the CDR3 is TGTGCCAGTAGCCGACTAGCGGGAGACACCGGGGAGCTGTTTTTT.